Here is one T cell receptor beta chain with its context. V was clipped by 10 bases and J by 4 bases, with 18 bases between them. CDR3 length: 14 amino acids. CDR1 and CDR2 from the germline V gene are MNHEY and SVGAGI. This entry comes from a study of blood T cell repertoires in COVID-19. Original analysis: Reference gene primer amplification gave nucleated cell count estimates. The table came from immunoSEQ multiplex PCR; TCRdb's copy has only in-frame clones and leaves some out. D and trimming come from the DNA, and the V and J calls and clone size come from that table. This sample has roughly 200,000 clones, with 70% to 90% found just once.

The chain has TRBV6-5 and TRBJ2-3, with a possible D match to TRBD2 (5 bases). Sequenced: peripheral blood. The clonotype comes from a human donor with active or convalescent COVID-19. The donor label of this sample is uncertain. The CDR3 nucleotides are TGTGCCACCCACCCGACCCTTAGCGCAGATACGCAGTATTTT. The encoded protein is CATHPTLSADTQYF.